A selection of T cell receptor beta chains follows, all from one sample in a study of blood T cell repertoires in COVID-19. Assay used: immunoSEQ multiplex PCR; TCRdb lists only in-frame clones, some missing. The sample has almost 250,000 clones, around nine tenths seen once. Sequenced: PBMCs or T cells enriched from blood (not recorded which). The receptors originated from a woman aged 25 to 39 who had recovered from COVID-19. CDR3s include the opening cysteine and the closing phenylalanine or tryptophan. A D gene is named only where the DNA matches it firmly. Clone size, where shown, is once, few, many, or a class for clones that have expanded.

D	V	J	size	DNA	CDR3
NA	TRBV28	TRBJ2-7	NA	TGTGCCAGCAGCGAGAGAACCTACGAGCAGTACTTC	CASSERTYEQYF
TRBD2	TRBV7-9	TRBJ2-7	few	TGTGCCAGCAGCCCTAGGGCTAGCGGGTCATACGAGCAGTACTTC	CASSPRASGSYEQYF
TRBD1	TRBV28	TRBJ1-6	NA	TGTGCCAGCAGTTTACCCCAGGGGGCTGATAATTCACCCCTCCACTTT	CASSLPQGADNSPLHF
TRBD1	TRBV10-3	TRBJ1-4	once	TGTGCCATCAGTCGAACCCCGGGGACAGCATATGAAAAACTGTTTTTT	CAISRTPGTAYEKLFF
NA	TRBV28	TRBJ2-1	NA	TGTGCCAGCAGTTCCAGCTGGGCAGGGCCGTTCTTC	CASSSSWAGPFF
TRBD1	TRBV7-9	TRBJ2-1	NA	TGTGCCAGCAGCACCCCCGGGACAGGGGTCAATGAGCAGTTCTTC	CASSTPGTGVNEQFF
TRBD2	TRBV5-4	TRBJ2-1	NA	TGTGCCAGCAGCCCACCGGGACTAGCGGGAGCATACAATGAGCAGTTCTTC	CASSPPGLAGAYNEQFF
TRBD1	TRBV7-3	TRBJ2-1	NA	TGTGCCTCCAGCGTATATTCCGGACAGGGGGCGGGAAGTGAGCAGTTCTTC	CASSVYSGQGAGSEQFF
NA	TRBV7-9	TRBJ2-7	few	TGTGCCAGCAGCCGGGCGGTGACAGATACCGGCGAGCAGTACTTC	CASSRAVTDTGEQYF
NA	TRBV5-1	TRBJ2-7	NA	TGCGCCAGCAGCTTGGACACCCCCGCGGACGAGCAGTACTTC	CASSLDTPADEQYF
TRBD2	TRBV30	TRBJ2-5	NA	TGTGCCTGGAGTGAAGGGACTATTGAAGAGACCCAGTACTTC	CAWSEGTIEETQYF
NA	TRBV6-5	TRBJ1-1	NA	TGTGCCAGCACCCGGGGTAGGTCAATCGCTGAAGCTTTCTTT	CASTRGRSIAEAFF
NA	TRBV28	TRBJ1-2	NA	TGTGCCATCCTCAGGAATGCAGGGGTAGAGGGCTACACCTTC	CAILRNAGVEGYTF
TRBD1	TRBV11-2	TRBJ2-3	NA	TGTGCCAGCAGCTTAGACGAGACAGGGGATGGAGTAGATACGCAGTATTTT	CASSLDETGDGVDTQYF
TRBD1	TRBV7-9	TRBJ1-1	NA	TGTGCCAGCTCTACAGGGGCGGGCGGCACTGAAGCTTTCTTT	CASSTGAGGTEAFF
TRBD1	TRBV2	TRBJ2-1	NA	TGTGCCAGCTCAGACAGGGGATTAAGGAATGAGCAGTTCTTC	CASSDRGLRNEQFF
TRBD1	TRBV20-1	TRBJ1-5	NA	TGCAGTGCTAGTCCCGGGACAGGGTTCGGGCAGCCCCAGCATTTT	CSASPGTGFGQPQHF
NA	TRBV12-3/TRBV12-4	TRBJ1-5	NA	TGTGCCAGCAGTTCACAGGTCGGTCAGCCCCAGCATTTT	CASSSQVGQPQHF
NA	TRBV7-2	TRBJ2-7	once	TGTGCCAGCAGCTTAGCGGGAGGACCCTACGAGCAGTACTTC	CASSLAGGPYEQYF